This TCR beta chain was obtained from a study of OX40 agonist ivuxolimab in advanced cancers. Study-wide context: Three patients, one with hepatocellular carcinoma and two with cutaneous melanoma, responded partially.

The table came from immunoSEQ multiplex PCR; TCRdb's copy has only in-frame clones and leaves some out. The sample shows approximately 58,000 clones, over 80% of them seen only once. The table lists this clone with a few counts. This clonotype was sampled from an adult with an advanced solid tumor such as melanoma, head and neck, liver or kidney cancer. Sample: CD4+ or CD8+ T cells sorted from blood, taken in a trial of the OX40 agonist ivuxolimab.

The CDR3 DNA reads as TGTGCCAGCAGTTCTGATCGGCTGGCTCGACAGTTCTTC. It specifies CASSSDRLARQFF. The chain is built from TRBV14 and TRBJ2-1; no clear D. The CDR3 is made up of 13 amino acids. Per germline, CDR1 SGHDN and CDR2 FVKESK. V was cut by 6 bases and J by 13 bases, with 19 bases left in between.